These T cell receptor beta chains were read from a single sample in a study of OX40 agonist ivuxolimab in advanced cancers. Assay used: immunoSEQ multiplex PCR; TCRdb lists only in-frame clones, some missing. The table records about 150,000 clones, approximately 94% of them present only once. This specimen was CD4+ or CD8+ T cells sorted from blood, taken in a trial of the OX40 agonist ivuxolimab. These receptors originate from an adult with an advanced solid tumor such as melanoma, head and neck, liver or kidney cancer. Both conserved end residues are part of each CDR3. The D gene is left open where the match is weak. Expanded clones get a size class; other rows say once, few or many, or leave the size out.

CASSQPGGTGELFF	TGTGCCAGCAGCCAACCGGGTGGGACCGGGGAGCTGTTTTTT	TRBV4-2	TRBJ2-2	.	14	.
CASSLGSGHQFF	TGTGCCAGCAGTTTAGGCTCGGGACACCAGTTCTTC	TRBV27	TRBJ2-1	.	12	.
CASSSPEELFF	TGTGCCAGCAGCTCCCCTGAGGAGCTGTTTTTT	TRBV7-6	TRBJ2-2	.	11	.
CASSTLNTTYEQYF	TGTGCCAGCAGTACCCTGAACACGACATACGAGCAGTACTTC	TRBV6-6	TRBJ2-7	.	14	once
CSADRGGDTQYF	TGCAGCGCGGACAGGGGAGGGGATACGCAGTATTTT	TRBV29-1	TRBJ2-3	TRBD1	12	once
CASSPDPYQETQYF	TGCGCCAGCAGCCCAGATCCGTACCAAGAGACCCAGTACTTC	TRBV5-1	TRBJ2-5	.	14	.
CAISGVGAGNTIYF	TGTGCCATCAGTGGGGTCGGGGCTGGAAACACCATATATTTT	TRBV10-3	TRBJ1-3	.	14	.
CASSVDHEGTEAFF	TGTGCCAGCAGCGTCGACCACGAGGGCACTGAAGCTTTCTTT	TRBV9	TRBJ1-1	.	14	.
CASRPVIAGAGELFF	TGTGCCAGCAGACCGGTAATAGCGGGGGCCGGGGAGCTGTTTTTT	TRBV6-5	TRBJ2-2	TRBD2	15	.
CASSNIPSQETQYF	TGTGCCAGCAGCAACATCCCCTCCCAAGAGACCCAGTACTTC	TRBV27	TRBJ2-5	.	14	.
CASSPPVQGLYF	TGTGCCAGCTCACCACCGGTCCAGGGGTTGTATTTT	TRBV18	TRBJ2-3	.	12	once
CASSSHGQGTYGYTF	TGTGCCAGCAGTTCTCACGGACAGGGGACCTATGGCTACACCTTC	TRBV11-2	TRBJ1-2	TRBD1	15	.
CASGLGQSLNQPQHF	TGTGCTAGTGGTTTGGGGCAGAGCTTAAATCAGCCCCAGCATTTT	TRBV12-5	TRBJ1-5	.	15	once